The 8 T cell receptor beta chains given below trace back to one sample, sequenced in a study of blood T cell repertoires in COVID-19 (dated by TCRdb to the early 2020s). The library was prepared using the immunoSEQ multiplex PCR assay. TCRdb re-hosts the immuneACCESS table, in-frame sequences only. Its copies lack some clones; in the studies checked, an unresolved V gene accounts for under half of them, and the cause for the rest is not known. The sample records 110,000 to 150,000 clones, about 70% of which are singletons. The top ten clones comprise under 15% of the sample. Sequencing input: peripheral blood. The receptor source for this set is a man older than 75 with acute or convalescent COVID-19.

V and J are TRBV5-1 and TRBJ1-5; D may be TRBD1 (5 bases). Germline-derived CDR1 and CDR2 are SGHRS and YFSETQ. The V and J ends lost 0 bases and 5 bases respectively, with 12 bases between them. The CDR3 sequence is 15 residues long. As DNA, the CDR3 is TGCGCCAGCAGCTTGGAGGGCAGGGAGGATCAGCCCCAGCATTTT. It encodes CASSLEGREDQPQHF.

The rearrangement joins TRBV28 to TRBJ2-7, with unresolved D. The germline CDR1 and CDR2 sequences are MDHEN and SYDVKM. The CDR3 extends over 14 amino acids. Between the trimmed V and J ends, which lost 2 bases and 2 bases, there was a span of 10 bases. This chain's CDR3 is CASSLNGLPYEQYF. The CDR3 bases are TGTGCCAGCAGTTTAAATGGCTTACCCTACGAGCAGTACTTC.

V usage is TRBV11-1 and J usage is TRBJ2-7, with a tentative D call TRBD1 (6 bases). V lost 0 bases, J lost 9 bases, and 15 bases lay in between. Germline CDR1 SGHAT, CDR2 FQDESV (reference sequence). This CDR3 spans 14 amino acids. This CDR3 is CASSLAAQGRVQYF. CDR3 nucleotide sequence: TGTGCCAGCAGCTTAGCCGCGCAGGGGAGAGTGCAGTACTTC.

The genes are TRBV27 and TRBJ2-2, with TRBD2 matching 7 bases. J was trimmed by 6 bases and V by 6 bases; bases with no gene match: 13. Germline-derived CDR1 and CDR2 are MNHEY and SMNVEV (reference sequence). The CDR3 is 16 residues long. DNA for the CDR3: TGTGCCAGCAGACGTCGGGGGGACCCTGCCCCCGGGGAGCTGTTTTTT. Protein sequence: CASRRRGDPAPGELFF.

V is TRBV27 and J is TRBJ2-7, with D perhaps matching TRBD1 (6 bases). CDR3 length equals 14 residues. Germline CDR1 reads MNHEY; CDR2 reads SMNVEV (reference sequence). Trimming shortened V by 2 bases and J by 1 base, and 9 bases separated the two germline ends. CDR3 sequence (DNA): TGTGCCAGCAGTTTAAGGCAGGGGTCCTACGAGCAGTACTTC. Residues: CASSLRQGSYEQYF.

V is TRBV2 and J is TRBJ1-1; 11 bases line up with TRBD1. Germline values: CDR1 SNHLY, CDR2 FYNNEI. V was pared by 6 bases and J by 5 bases, with 2 bases of the junction left unmatched. The CDR3 covers 13 residues. CDR3 nucleotide sequence: TGTGCCAGCAGGGACAGGGGGCGGACTGAAGCTTTCTTT. It translates to CASRDRGRTEAFF.

The CDR3 loop reads CASSIPLARTQYF. Written as DNA, the CDR3 is TGTGCCAGTAGTATACCTCTAGCACGTACGCAGTATTTT. This chain links TRBV19 with TRBJ2-3; tentatively, D is TRBD2 (5 bases). Germline CDR1 reads LNHDA; CDR2 reads SQIVND (reference sequence). The V gene lost 2 bases and the J gene lost 8 bases, with 11 bases spanning the gap. The CDR3 has 13 residues.

V is TRBV4-2 and J is TRBJ2-2, with D possibly being TRBD1 (7 bases). V was cut by 4 bases and J by 2 bases, with 14 bases left in between. Germline lookup yields CDR1 LGHNA and CDR2 YNFKEQ. This CDR3 region has 16 residues. CDR3 bases: TGTGCCAGCAGCCGGAGGGGGCAGCCAAACACCGGGGAGCTGTTTTTT. Translation: CASSRRGQPNTGELFF.